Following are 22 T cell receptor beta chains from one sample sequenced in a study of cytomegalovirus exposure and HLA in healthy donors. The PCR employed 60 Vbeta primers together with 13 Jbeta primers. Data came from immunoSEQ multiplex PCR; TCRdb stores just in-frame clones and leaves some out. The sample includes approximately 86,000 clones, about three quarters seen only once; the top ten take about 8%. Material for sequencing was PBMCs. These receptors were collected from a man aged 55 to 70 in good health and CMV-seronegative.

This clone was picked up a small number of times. The CDR3 sequence is CASSQDPFRGLQKFYEQYF. The CDR3 DNA is TGTGCCAGCAGCCAAGATCCTTTCAGAGGACTTCAAAAATTCTACGAGCAGTACTTC. The chain combines TRBV4-2 with TRBJ2-7; TRBD2 is a possible D gene (5 bases). Trimming stripped 0 bases from V and 3 bases from J, with 24 bases between. The V gene's germline CDR1 is LGHNA and CDR2 YNFKEQ. The CDR3 runs 19 residues.

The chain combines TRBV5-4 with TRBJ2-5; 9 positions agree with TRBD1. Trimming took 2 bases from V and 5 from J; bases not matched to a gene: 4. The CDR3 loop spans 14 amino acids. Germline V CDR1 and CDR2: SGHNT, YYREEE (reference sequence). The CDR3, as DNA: TGTGCCAGCAGCTTCGGGACAGGGCCCGAGACCCAGTACTTC. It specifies CASSFGTGPETQYF.

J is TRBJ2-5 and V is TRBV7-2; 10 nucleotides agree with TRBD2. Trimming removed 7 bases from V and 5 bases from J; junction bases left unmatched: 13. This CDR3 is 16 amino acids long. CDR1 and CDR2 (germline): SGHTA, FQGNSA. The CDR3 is CASKPEASGGRETQYF. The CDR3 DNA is TGTGCCAGCAAACCAGAGGCTAGCGGGGGTCGGGAGACCCAGTACTTC.

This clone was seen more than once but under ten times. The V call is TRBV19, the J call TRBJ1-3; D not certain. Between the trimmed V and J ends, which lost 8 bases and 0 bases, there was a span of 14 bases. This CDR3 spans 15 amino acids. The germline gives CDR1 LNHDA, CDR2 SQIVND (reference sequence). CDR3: CASAAQAVSGNTIYF. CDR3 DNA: TGTGCCAGTGCCGCGCAGGCTGTCTCTGGAAACACCATATATTTT.

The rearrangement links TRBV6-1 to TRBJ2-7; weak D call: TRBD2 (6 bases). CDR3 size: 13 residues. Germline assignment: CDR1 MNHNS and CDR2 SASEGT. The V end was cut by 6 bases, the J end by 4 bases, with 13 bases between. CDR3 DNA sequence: TGTGCCAGCAGCCTTTCACTAGCATACGAGCAGTACTTC. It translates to CASSLSLAYEQYF.

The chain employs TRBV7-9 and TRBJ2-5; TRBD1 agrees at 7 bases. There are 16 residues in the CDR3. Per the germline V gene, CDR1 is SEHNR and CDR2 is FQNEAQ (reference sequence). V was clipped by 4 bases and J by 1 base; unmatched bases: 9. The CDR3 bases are TGTGCCAGCAGCTCTAAGTGGGGACAGAGCCAAGAGACCCAGTACTTC. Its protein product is CASSSKWGQSQETQYF.

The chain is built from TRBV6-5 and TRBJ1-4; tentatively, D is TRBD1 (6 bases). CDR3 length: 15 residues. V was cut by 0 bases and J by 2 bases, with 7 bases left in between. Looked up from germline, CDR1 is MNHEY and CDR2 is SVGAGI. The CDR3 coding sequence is TGTGCCAGCAGTTACTCGCAGGGGACTAATGAAAAACTGTTTTTT. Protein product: CASSYSQGTNEKLFF.

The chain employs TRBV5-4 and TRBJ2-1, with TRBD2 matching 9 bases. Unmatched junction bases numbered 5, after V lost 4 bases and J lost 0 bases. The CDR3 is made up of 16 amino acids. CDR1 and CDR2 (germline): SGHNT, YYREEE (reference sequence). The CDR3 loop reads CASSATTSGSYNEQFF. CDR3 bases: TGTGCCAGCAGCGCAACGACTAGCGGCTCCTACAATGAGCAGTTCTTC.

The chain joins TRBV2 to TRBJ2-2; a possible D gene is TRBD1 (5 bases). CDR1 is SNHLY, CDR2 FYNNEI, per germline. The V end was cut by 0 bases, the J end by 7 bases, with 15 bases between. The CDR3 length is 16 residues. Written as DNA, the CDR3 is TGTGCCAGCAGTGAAGCAAGAAGGGGAATCCGCGGGGAGCTGTTTTTT. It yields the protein CASSEARRGIRGELFF. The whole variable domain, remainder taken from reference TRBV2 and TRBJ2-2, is EPEVTQTPSHQVTQMGQEVILRCVPISNHLYFYWYRQILGQKVEFLVSFYNNEISEKSEIFDDQFSVERPDGSNFTLKIRSTKLEDSAMYFCASSEARRGIRGELFFGEGSRLTVL.

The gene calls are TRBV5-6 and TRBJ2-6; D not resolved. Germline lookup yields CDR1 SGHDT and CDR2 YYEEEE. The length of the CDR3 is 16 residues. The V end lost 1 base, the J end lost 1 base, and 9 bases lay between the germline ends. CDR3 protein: CASSLLFSSGANVLTF. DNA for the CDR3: TGTGCCAGCAGCTTGCTGTTTAGTTCTGGGGCCAACGTCCTGACTTTC.

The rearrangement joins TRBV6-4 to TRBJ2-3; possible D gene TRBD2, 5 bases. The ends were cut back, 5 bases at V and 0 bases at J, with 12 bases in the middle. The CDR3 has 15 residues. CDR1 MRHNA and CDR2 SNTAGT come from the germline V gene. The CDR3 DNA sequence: TGTGCCAGCAGTCCCCGGGAAGGTAGCACAGATACGCAGTATTTT. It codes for CASSPREGSTDTQYF.

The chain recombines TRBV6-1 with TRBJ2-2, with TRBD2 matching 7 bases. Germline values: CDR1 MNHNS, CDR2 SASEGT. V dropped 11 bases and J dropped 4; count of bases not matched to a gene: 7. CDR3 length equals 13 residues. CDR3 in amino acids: CALRLATTGELFF. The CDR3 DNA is TGTGCCTTGAGACTAGCTACCACCGGGGAGCTGTTTTTT.

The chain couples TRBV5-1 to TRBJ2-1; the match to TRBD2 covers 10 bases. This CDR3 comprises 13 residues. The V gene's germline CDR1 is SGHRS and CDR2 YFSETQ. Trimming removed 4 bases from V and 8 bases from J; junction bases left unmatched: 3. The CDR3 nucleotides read TGCGCCAGCAGCGATCTAGCGGGGGATGAGCAGTTCTTC. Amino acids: CASSDLAGDEQFF.

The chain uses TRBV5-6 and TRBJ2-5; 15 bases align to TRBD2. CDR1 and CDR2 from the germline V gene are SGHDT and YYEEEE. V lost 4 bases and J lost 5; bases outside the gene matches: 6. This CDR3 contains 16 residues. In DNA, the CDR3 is TGTGCCAGCAGCAAGGGACTAGCGGGAGGCCGGGAGACCCAGTACTTC. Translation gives CASSKGLAGGRETQYF.

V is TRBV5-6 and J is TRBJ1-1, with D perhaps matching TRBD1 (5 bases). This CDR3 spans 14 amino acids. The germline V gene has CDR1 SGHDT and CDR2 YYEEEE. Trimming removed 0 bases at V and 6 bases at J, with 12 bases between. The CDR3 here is CASSLVRGRAEAFF. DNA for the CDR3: TGTGCCAGCAGCTTGGTTCGGGGGAGAGCTGAAGCTTTCTTT. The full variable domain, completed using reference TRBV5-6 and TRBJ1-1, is DAGVTQSPTHLIKTRGQQVTLRCSPKSGHDTVSWYQQALGQGPQFIFQYYEEEERQRGNFPDRFSGHQFPNYSSELNVNALLLGDSALYLCASSLVRGRAEAFFGQGTRLTVV.

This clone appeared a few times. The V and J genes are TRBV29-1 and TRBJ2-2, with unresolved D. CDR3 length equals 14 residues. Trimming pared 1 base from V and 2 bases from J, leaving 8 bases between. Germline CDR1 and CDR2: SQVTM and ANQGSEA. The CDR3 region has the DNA TGCAGCGTTGAAGGGCAGGAAAACACCGGGGAGCTGTTTTTT. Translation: CSVEGQENTGELFF.

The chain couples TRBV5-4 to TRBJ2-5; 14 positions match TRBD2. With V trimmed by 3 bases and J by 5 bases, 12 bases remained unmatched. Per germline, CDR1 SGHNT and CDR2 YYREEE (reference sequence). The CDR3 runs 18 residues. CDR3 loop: CASSSHPGLAGAGETQYF. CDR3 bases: TGTGCCAGCAGCTCTCACCCGGGACTAGCGGGAGCGGGGGAGACCCAGTACTTC.

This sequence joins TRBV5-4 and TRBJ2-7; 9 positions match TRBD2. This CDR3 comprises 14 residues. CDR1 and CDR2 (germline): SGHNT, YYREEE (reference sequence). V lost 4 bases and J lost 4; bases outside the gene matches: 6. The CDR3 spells CASSPTSGIYEQYF. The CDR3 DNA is TGTGCCAGCAGCCCGACTAGCGGAATTTACGAGCAGTACTTC.

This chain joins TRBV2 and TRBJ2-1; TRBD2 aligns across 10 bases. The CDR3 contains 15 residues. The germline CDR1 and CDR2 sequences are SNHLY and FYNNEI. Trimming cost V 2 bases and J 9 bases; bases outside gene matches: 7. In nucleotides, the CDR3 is TGTGCCAGCAGTGAACGTAGCGGGAGGAATGGTGAGCAGTTCTTC. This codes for CASSERSGRNGEQFF.

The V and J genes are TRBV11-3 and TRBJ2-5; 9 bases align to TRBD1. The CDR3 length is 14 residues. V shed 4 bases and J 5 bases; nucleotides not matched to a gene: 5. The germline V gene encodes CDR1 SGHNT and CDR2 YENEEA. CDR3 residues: CASSSDRGEETQYF. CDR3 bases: TGTGCCAGCAGCTCGGACAGGGGAGAGGAGACCCAGTACTTC.

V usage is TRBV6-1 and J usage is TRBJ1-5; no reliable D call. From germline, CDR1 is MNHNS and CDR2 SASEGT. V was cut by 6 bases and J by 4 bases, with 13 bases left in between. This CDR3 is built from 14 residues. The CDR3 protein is CASRIIGGNQPQHF. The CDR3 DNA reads TGTGCCAGCAGAATCATCGGCGGGAATCAGCCCCAGCATTTT.

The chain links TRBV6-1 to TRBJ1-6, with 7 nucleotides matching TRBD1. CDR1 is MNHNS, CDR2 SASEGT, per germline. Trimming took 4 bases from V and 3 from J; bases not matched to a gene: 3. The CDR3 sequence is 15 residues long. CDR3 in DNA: TGTGCCAGCAGTGGCCGGGACAGCTATAATTCACCCCTCCACTTT. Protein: CASSGRDSYNSPLHF.